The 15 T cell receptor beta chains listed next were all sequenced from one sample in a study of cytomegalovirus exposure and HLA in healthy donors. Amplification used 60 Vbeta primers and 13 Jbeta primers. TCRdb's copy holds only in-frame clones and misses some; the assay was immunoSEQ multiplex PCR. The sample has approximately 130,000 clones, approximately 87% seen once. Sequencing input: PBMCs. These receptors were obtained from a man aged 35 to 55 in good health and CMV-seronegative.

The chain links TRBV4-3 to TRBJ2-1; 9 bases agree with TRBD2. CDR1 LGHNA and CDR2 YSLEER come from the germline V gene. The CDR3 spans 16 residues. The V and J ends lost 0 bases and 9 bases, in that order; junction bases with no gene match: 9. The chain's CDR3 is CASSQDLGTSFGEQFF. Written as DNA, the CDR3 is TGCGCCAGCAGCCAAGATCTAGGGACTAGCTTCGGTGAGCAGTTCTTC.

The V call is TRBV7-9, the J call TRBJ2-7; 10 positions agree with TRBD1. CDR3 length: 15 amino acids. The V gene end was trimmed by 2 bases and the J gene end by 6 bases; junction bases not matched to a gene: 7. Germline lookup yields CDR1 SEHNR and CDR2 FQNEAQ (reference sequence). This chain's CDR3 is CASSLPGTGVFEQYF. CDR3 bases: TGTGCCAGCAGCTTACCCGGGACAGGGGTCTTCGAGCAGTACTTC.

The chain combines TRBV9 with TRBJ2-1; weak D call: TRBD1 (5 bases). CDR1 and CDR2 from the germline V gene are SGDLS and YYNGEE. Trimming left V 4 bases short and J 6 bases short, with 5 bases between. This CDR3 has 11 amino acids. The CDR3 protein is CASSRGNEQFF. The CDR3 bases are TGTGCCAGCAGCAGGGGCAATGAGCAGTTCTTC. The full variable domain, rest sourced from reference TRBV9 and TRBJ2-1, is DSGVTQTPKHLITATGQRVTLRCSPRSGDLSVYWYQQSLDQGLQFLIQYYNGEERAKGNILERFSAQQFPDLHSELNLSSLELGDSALYFCASSRGNEQFFGPGTRLTVL.

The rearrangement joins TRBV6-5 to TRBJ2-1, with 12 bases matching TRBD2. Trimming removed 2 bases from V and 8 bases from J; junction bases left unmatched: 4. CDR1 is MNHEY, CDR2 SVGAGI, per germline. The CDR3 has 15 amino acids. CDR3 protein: CASSYVLAGGDEQFF. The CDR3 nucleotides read TGTGCCAGCAGTTACGTTCTAGCGGGAGGGGATGAGCAGTTCTTC.

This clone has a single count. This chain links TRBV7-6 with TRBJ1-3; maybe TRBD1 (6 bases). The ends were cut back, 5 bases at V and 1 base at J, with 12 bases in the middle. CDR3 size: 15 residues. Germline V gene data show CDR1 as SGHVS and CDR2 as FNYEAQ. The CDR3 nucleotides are TGTGCCAGCAGCCGGGGGGGCGCGTCTGGAAACACCATATATTTT. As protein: CASSRGGASGNTIYF.

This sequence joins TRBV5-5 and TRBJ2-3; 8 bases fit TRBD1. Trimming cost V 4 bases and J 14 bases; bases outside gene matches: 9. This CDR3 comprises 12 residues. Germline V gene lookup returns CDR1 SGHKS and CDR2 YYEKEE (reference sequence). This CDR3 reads CASSLDRVVLYF. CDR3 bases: TGTGCCAGCAGCCTGGACAGGGTTGTGTTGTATTTT.

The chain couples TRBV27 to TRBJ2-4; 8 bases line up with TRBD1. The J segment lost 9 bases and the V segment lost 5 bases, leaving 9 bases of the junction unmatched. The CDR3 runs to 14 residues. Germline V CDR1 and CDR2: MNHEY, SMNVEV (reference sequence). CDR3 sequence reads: CASSPHSDRAIQYF. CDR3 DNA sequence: TGTGCCAGCAGTCCACACTCGGACAGGGCCATTCAGTACTTC.

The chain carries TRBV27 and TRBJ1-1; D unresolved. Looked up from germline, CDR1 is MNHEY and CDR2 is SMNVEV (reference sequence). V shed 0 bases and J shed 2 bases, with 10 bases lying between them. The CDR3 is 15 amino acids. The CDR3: CASSLSPHLNTEAFF. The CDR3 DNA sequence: TGTGCCAGCAGTTTATCGCCGCACCTAAACACTGAAGCTTTCTTT.

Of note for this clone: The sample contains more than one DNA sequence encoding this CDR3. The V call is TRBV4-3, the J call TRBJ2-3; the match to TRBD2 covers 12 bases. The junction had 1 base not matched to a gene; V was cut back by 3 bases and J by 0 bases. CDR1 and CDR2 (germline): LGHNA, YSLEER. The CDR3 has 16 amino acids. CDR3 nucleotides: TGCGCCAGCAGCCACGGACTAGCGGGGAGCACAGATACGCAGTATTTT. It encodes CASSHGLAGSTDTQYF.

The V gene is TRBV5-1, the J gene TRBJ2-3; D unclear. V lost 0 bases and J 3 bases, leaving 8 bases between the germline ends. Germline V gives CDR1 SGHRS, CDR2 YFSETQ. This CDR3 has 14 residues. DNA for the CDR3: TGCGCCAGCAGCTTGGGGCGGAGTACAGATACGCAGTATTTT. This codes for CASSLGRSTDTQYF.

CDR3 nucleotides: TGTGCCAGAAGCTGGGGCTACTCTGAAGCTTTCTTT. Protein sequence: CARSWGYSEAFF. The J gene is TRBJ1-1, the V gene TRBV5-3, with D perhaps matching TRBD1 (5 bases). TRBV5-3 is reported as an ORF; its role is uncertain. The CDR3 is 12 residues long. Deletions cut 3 bases from V and 6 bases from J, with 9 bases between.

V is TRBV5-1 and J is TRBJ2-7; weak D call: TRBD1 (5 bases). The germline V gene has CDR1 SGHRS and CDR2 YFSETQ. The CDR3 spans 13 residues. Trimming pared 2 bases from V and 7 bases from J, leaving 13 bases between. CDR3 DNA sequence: TGCGCCAGCAGCTTAACCAGGGTAGGGGAGCAGTACTTC. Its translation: CASSLTRVGEQYF. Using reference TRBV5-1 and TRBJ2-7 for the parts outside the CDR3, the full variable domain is KAGVTQTPRYLIKTRGQQVTLSCSPISGHRSVSWYQQTPGQGLQFLFEYFSETQRNKGNFPGRFSGRQFSNSRSEMNVSTLELGDSALYLCASSLTRVGEQYFGPGTRLTVT.

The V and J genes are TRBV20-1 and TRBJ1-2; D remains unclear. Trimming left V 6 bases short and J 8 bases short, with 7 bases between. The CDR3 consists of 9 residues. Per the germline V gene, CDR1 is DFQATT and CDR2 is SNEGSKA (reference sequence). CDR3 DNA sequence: TGCAGTGCCCCCGGGGGCTACACCTTC. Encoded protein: CSAPGGYTF.

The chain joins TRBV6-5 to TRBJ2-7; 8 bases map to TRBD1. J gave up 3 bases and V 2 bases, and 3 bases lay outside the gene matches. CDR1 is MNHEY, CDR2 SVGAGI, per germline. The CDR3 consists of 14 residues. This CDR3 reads CASSYDRGNYEQYF. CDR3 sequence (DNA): TGTGCCAGCAGTTACGACAGGGGCAACTACGAGCAGTACTTC.

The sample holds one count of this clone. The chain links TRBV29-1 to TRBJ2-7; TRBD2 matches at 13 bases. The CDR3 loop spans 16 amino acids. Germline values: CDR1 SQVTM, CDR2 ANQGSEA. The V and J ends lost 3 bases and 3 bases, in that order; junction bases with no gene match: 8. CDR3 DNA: TGCAGCGTTGAGGGGACTAGCGGGGCAGAAGTCTACGAGCAGTACTTC. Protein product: CSVEGTSGAEVYEQYF.